These 8 T cell receptor beta chains were all obtained from the same sample, sequenced in a study of cytomegalovirus exposure and HLA in healthy donors. PCR amplification relied on 60 Vbeta primers (plus 13 Jbeta primers). Generated by immunoSEQ multiplex PCR, the TCRdb table keeps only in-frame clones and is missing some. The specimen's table records roughly 220,000 clones. Sequencing input: PBMCs. The receptor source for this set is a girl aged 2-10 years in good health and CMV-seropositive.

The rearrangement uses TRBV7-8 and TRBJ2-3; 7 bases match TRBD1. Trimming took 5 bases from V and 6 from J; bases not matched to a gene: 5. The CDR3 spans 13 residues. Germline loops: CDR1 SGHVS, CDR2 FQNEAQ. This CDR3 is CASSRGGRDTQYF. The CDR3 DNA reads TGTGCCAGCAGCCGAGGGGGCAGGGATACGCAGTATTTT. Complete variable domain (other parts from reference TRBV7-8 and TRBJ2-3): GAGVSQSPRYKVAKRGQDVALRCDPISGHVSLFWYQQALGQGPEFLTYFQNEAQLDKSGLPSDRFFAERPEGSVSTLKIQRTQQEDSAVYLCASSRGGRDTQYFGPGTRLTVL.

The chain employs TRBV5-1 and TRBJ2-7, with TRBD1 matching 8 bases. V lost 3 bases, J lost 5 bases, and 10 bases stayed unmatched. CDR1 SGHRS and CDR2 YFSETQ come from the germline V gene. The CDR3 loop spans 15 amino acids. The chain's CDR3 is CASSSGQGRFHEQYF. CDR3 DNA sequence: TGCGCCAGCAGCTCTGGACAGGGAAGGTTCCACGAGCAGTACTTC.

This rearrangement joins TRBV11-3 to TRBJ1-3, with 7 nucleotides matching TRBD1. The CDR3 extends over 14 amino acids. The germline CDR1 and CDR2 sequences are SGHNT and YENEEA. With V trimmed by 5 bases and J by 3 bases, 4 bases remained unmatched. CDR3 region: CASSDRVDGNTIYF. As DNA, the CDR3 is TGTGCCAGCAGCGACAGGGTTGATGGAAACACCATATATTTT.

The rearrangement joins TRBV2 to TRBJ2-1; D is ambiguous. Trimming stripped 8 bases from V and 5 bases from J, with 16 bases between. The germline gives CDR1 SNHLY, CDR2 FYNNEI. This CDR3 region has 14 residues. CDR3 loop: CASLVAINDNEQFF. The CDR3 nucleotides read TGTGCCAGCTTGGTAGCAATAAACGACAATGAGCAGTTCTTC.

This chain joins TRBV5-1 and TRBJ2-2, with a possible D match to TRBD2 (6 bases). The CDR3 has 16 amino acids. Trimming pared 0 bases from V and 0 bases from J, leaving 9 bases between. The germline CDR1 and CDR2 sequences are SGHRS and YFSETQ. The CDR3 region is CASSLASGANTGELFF. The CDR3 DNA sequence: TGCGCCAGCAGCTTGGCCTCGGGAGCGAACACCGGGGAGCTGTTTTTT.

The chain combines TRBV6-5 with TRBJ1-6; D is uncertain. CDR1 and CDR2 (germline): MNHEY, SVGAGI. Deletions cut 6 bases from V and 9 bases from J, with 9 bases between. The length of the CDR3 is 12 residues. CDR3 DNA sequence: TGTGCCAGCAGCCACTGGAGTTCACCCCTCCACTTT. This encodes CASSHWSSPLHF.

V gene TRBV13 combines with J gene TRBJ2-7; 7 nucleotides match TRBD2. Germline assignment: CDR1 PRHDT and CDR2 FYEKMQ (reference sequence). The CDR3 loop spans 15 amino acids. V gave up 1 base and J gave up 2 bases; unmatched junction bases: 5. CDR3 in amino acids: CASSLDRGSPYEQYF. The CDR3 bases are TGTGCCAGCAGCTTAGATCGCGGGAGCCCCTACGAGCAGTACTTC.

This sequence joins TRBV5-1 and TRBJ2-3, with 15 bases identical to TRBD2. V shed 4 bases, J shed 6 bases, and the junction held 6 bases outside the gene matches. CDR3 length equals 16 residues. Germline V lookup: CDR1 SGHRS, CDR2 YFSETQ. The CDR3 DNA sequence: TGCGCCAGCAGCCCCGGACTAGCGGGAGGGTCCGATACGCAGTATTTT. It specifies CASSPGLAGGSDTQYF.